This T cell receptor beta chain was found in a study of breast tumors, draining lymph nodes, adjacent tissues. CDR1 is DFQATT, CDR2 SNEGSKA, per germline (reference sequence). The CDR3 length is 14 residues. V dropped 3 bases and J dropped 0; count of bases not matched to a gene: 2. Breast cancer patients provided tissue from their axillary draining lymph nodes. TCRdb re-analysed the multiplex PCR reads in MiXCR, keeping a single row per CDR3 protein. The table includes 130,000 or so distinct CDR3 sequences, approximately 20% detected once. This clonotype was seen at least ten times. This sequence joins TRBV20-1 and TRBJ2-3; 8 bases are shared with TRBD2. The source material was axillary lymph node tissue. The receptor comes from a female donor with breast cancer. Some clones in this sample may be carry-over from other donors' samples. In nucleotides, the CDR3 is TGCAGTGCTAGGCCTAGCGGGAGCACAGATACGCAGTATTTT. This codes for CSARPSGSTDTQYF.